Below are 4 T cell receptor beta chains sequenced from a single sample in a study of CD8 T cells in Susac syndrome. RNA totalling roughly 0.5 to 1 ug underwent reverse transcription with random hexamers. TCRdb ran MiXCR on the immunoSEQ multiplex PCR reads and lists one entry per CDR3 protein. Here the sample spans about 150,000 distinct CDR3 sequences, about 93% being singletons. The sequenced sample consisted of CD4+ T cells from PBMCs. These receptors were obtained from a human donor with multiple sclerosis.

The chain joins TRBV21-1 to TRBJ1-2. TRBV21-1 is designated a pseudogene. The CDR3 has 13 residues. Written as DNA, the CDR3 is TGTGCCAGCAGCAAAGAGAAGCCAGGAGGCTACACCTTC. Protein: CASSKEKPGGYTF.

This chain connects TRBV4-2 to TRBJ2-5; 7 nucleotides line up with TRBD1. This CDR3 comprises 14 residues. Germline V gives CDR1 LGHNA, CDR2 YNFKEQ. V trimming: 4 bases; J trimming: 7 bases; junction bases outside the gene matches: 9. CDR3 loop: CASSRGQVDLTQYF. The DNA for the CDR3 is TGTGCCAGCAGCCGTGGACAGGTAGATTTGACCCAGTACTTC.

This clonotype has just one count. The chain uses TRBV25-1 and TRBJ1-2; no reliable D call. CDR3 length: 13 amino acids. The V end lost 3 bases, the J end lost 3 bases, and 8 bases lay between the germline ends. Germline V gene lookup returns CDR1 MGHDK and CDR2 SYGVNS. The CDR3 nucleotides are TGTGCCAGCAGTGAGGTTGGAGACTATGGCTACACCTTC. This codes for CASSEVGDYGYTF.

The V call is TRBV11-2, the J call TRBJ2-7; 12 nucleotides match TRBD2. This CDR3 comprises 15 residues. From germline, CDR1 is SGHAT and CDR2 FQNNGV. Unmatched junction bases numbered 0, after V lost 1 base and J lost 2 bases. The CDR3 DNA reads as TGTGCCAGCAGCTTAGGACTAGCGGGGGCCTACGAGCAGTACTTC. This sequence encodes CASSLGLAGAYEQYF.